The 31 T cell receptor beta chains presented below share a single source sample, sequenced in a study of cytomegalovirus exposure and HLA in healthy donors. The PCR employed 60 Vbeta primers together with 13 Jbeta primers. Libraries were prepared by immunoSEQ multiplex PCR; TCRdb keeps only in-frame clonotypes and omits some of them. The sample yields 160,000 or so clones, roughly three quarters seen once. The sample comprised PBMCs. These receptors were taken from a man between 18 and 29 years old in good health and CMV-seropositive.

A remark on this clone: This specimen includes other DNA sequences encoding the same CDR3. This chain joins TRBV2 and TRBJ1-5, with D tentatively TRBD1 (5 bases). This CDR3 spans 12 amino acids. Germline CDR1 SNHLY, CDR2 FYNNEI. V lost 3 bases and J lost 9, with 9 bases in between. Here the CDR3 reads CASSDGAGPQHF. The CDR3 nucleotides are TGTGCCAGCAGTGATGGGGCTGGGCCCCAGCATTTT.

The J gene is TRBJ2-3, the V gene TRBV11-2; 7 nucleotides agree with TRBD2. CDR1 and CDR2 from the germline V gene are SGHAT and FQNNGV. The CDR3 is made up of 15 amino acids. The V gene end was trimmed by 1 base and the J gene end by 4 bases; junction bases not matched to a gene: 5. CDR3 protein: CASSLGGRVADTQYF. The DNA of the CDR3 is TGTGCCAGCAGCTTAGGCGGGAGAGTGGCAGATACGCAGTATTTT.

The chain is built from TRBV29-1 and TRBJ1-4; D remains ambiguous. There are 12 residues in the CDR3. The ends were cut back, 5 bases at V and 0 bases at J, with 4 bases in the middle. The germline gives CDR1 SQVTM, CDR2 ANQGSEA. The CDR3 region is CSVRATNEKLFF. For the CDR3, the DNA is TGCAGCGTTCGGGCAACTAATGAAAAACTGTTTTTT.

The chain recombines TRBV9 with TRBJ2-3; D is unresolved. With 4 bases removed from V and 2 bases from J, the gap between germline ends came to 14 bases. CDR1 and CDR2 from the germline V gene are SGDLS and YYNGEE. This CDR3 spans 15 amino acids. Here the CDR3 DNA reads TGTGCCAGCAGCCCAGACACGCCTTACACAGATACGCAGTATTTT. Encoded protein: CASSPDTPYTDTQYF.

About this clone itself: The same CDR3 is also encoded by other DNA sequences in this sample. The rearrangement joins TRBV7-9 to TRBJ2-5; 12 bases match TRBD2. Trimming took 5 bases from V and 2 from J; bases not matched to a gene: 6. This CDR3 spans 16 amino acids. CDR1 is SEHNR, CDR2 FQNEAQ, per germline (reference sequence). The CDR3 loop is CASSATTSGGQETQYF. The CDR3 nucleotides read TGTGCCAGCAGCGCGACAACTAGCGGGGGGCAAGAGACCCAGTACTTC. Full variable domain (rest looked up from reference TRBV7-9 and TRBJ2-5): DTGVSQNPRHKITKRGQNVTFRCDPISEHNRLYWYRQTLGQGPEFLTYFQNEAQLEKSRLLSDRFSAERPKGSFSTLEIQRTEQGDSAMYLCASSATTSGGQETQYFGPGTRLLVL.

The DNA for the CDR3 is TGTGCCAGCACCGGACAGGTGCTCTCTGGAAACACCATATATTTT. The encoded protein is CASTGQVLSGNTIYF. The gene calls are TRBV21-1 and TRBJ1-3; TRBD1 is the table's D call and was not checked against the DNA. TRBV21-1 is listed as a pseudogene. This CDR3 comprises 15 residues.

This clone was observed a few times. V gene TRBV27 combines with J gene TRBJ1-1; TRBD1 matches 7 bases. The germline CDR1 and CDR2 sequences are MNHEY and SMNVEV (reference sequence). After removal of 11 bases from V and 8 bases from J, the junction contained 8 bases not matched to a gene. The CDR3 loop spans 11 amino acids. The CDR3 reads CAVCRGNEAFF. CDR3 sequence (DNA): TGTGCCGTCTGCAGGGGGAACGAAGCTTTCTTT.

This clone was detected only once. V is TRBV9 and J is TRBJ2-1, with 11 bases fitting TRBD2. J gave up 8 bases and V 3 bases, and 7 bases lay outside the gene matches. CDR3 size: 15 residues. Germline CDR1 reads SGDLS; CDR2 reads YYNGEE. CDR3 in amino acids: CASSALAGGLDEQFF. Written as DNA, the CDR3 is TGTGCCAGCAGCGCCCTAGCGGGAGGATTGGATGAGCAGTTCTTC.

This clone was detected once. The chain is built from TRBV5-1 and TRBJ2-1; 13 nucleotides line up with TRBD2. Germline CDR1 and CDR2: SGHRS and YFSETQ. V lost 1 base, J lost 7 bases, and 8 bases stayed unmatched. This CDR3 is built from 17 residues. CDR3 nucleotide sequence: TGCGCCAGCAGCTTGTCTTTCCGGACTAGCGGGAGAAATGAGCAGTTCTTC. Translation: CASSLSFRTSGRNEQFF.

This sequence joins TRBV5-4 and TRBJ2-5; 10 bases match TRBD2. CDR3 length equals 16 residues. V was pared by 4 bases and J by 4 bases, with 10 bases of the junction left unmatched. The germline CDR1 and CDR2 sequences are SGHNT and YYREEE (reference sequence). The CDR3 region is CASSRTFSGGSETQYF. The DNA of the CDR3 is TGTGCCAGCAGCCGAACCTTTAGCGGGGGGTCAGAGACCCAGTACTTC.

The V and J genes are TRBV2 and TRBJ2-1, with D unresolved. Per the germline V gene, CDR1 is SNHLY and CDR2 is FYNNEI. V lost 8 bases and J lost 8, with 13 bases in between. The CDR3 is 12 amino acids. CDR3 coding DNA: TGTGCCAGCCAGGATTTGATGTATGAGCAGTTCTTC. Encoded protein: CASQDLMYEQFF.

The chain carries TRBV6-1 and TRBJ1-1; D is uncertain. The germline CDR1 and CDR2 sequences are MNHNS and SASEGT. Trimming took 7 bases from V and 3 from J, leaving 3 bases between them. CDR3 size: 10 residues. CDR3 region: CASTDTEAFF. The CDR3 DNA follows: TGTGCCAGCACTGACACTGAAGCTTTCTTT.

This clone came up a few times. The CDR3 coding sequence is TGTGCCAGCAAGCCACAGGGATCCGGAAACACCATATATTTT. Residues: CASKPQGSGNTIYF. The V and J genes are TRBV11-3 and TRBJ1-3, with a tentative D call TRBD1 (6 bases). This CDR3 region has 14 residues. V lost 7 bases and J 4 bases, leaving 14 bases between the germline ends. The germline V gene has CDR1 SGHNT and CDR2 YENEEA.

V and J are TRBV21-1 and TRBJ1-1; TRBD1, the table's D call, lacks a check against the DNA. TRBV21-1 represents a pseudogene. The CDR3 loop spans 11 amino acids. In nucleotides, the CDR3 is TGTGCCAGCAGCAGACAGGGAGAAGCTTTCTTT. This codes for CASSRQGEAFF.

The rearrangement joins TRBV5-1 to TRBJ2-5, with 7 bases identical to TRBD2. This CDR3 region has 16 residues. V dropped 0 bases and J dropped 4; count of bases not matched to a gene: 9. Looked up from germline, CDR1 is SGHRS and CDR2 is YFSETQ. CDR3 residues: CASSLVAGAVGETQYF. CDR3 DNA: TGCGCCAGCAGCTTGGTGGCGGGAGCAGTCGGAGAGACCCAGTACTTC.

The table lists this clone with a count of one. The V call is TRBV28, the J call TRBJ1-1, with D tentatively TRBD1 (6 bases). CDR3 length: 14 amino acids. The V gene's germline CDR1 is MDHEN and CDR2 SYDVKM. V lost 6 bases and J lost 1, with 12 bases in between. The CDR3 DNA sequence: TGTGCCAGCAGCCAAATAGGGGGGAACACTGAAGCTTTCTTT. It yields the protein CASSQIGGNTEAFF.

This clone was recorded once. This CDR3 reads CASSPVLRTNILAKNIQYF. Here the CDR3 DNA reads TGTGCCAGCAGCCCCGTTTTAAGGACTAATATACTAGCCAAAAACATTCAGTACTTC. The chain employs TRBV7-2 and TRBJ2-4; D is perhaps TRBD2 (6 bases). This CDR3 is built from 19 residues. Germline CDR1 and CDR2: SGHTA and FQGNSA. Trimming removed 5 bases from V and 0 bases from J, with 23 bases in between.

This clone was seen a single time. CDR3 residues: CAWSNDRATEAFF. The DNA for the CDR3 is TGTGCCTGGAGCAACGACAGGGCCACTGAAGCTTTCTTT. The rearrangement links TRBV30 to TRBJ1-1; 7 bases are a match to TRBD1. With V trimmed by 3 bases and J by 4 bases, 5 bases remained unmatched. Germline V gene data show CDR1 as GTSNPN and CDR2 as SVGIG (reference sequence). CDR3 length: 13 residues.

The CDR3 sequence is CASSLWNPREFNQPQHF. CDR3 bases: TGTGCCAGCAGTTTATGGAATCCTCGGGAATTTAATCAGCCCCAGCATTTT. The chain carries TRBV28 and TRBJ1-5; no firm D call. CDR3 length equals 17 residues. V gave up 0 bases and J gave up 4 bases, with 16 bases separating them. Germline values: CDR1 MDHEN, CDR2 SYDVKM.

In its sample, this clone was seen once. This chain's CDR3 is CSVGGDRNYGYTF. In DNA, the CDR3 is TGCAGCGTTGGAGGGGACAGAAACTATGGCTACACCTTC. The chain uses TRBV29-1 and TRBJ1-2; 7 nucleotides agree with TRBD1. Germline-derived CDR1 and CDR2 are SQVTM and ANQGSEA. V trimming: 4 bases; J trimming: 2 bases; junction bases outside the gene matches: 4. The CDR3 covers 13 residues.

In nucleotides, the CDR3 is TGTGCCAGCAGCTTAGCGGCAGGGTCTTACTACGAGCAGTACGTC. Its protein product is CASSLAAGSYYEQYV. The chain employs TRBV11-3 and TRBJ2-7; D is possibly TRBD1 (5 bases). The V end was cut by 1 base, the J end by 3 bases, with 13 bases between. Germline V gives CDR1 SGHNT, CDR2 YENEEA. The CDR3 extends over 15 amino acids.

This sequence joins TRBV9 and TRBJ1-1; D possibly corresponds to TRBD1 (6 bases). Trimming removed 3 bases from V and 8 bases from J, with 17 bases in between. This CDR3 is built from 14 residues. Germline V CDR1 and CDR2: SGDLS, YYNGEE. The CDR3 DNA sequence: TGTGCCAGCAGCGAGGGTACGGCCCAGGGGGAAGCTTTCTTT. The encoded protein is CASSEGTAQGEAFF.

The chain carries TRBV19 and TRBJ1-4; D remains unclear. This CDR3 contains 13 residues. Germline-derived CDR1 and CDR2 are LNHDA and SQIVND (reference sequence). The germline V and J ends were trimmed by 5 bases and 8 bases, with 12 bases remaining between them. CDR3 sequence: CASSWVREEKLFF. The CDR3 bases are TGTGCCAGTAGTTGGGTACGGGAGGAAAAACTGTTTTTT.

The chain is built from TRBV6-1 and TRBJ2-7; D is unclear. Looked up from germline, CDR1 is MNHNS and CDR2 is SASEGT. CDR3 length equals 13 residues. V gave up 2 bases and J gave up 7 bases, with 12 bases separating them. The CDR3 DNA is TGTGCCAGCAGTGAAAACGGAGTGGGAGAGCAGTACGTC. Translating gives CASSENGVGEQYV.

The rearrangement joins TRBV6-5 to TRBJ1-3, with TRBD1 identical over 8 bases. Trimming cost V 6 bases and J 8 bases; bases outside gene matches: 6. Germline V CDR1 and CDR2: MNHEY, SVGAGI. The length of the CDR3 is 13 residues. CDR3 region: CASRGRGLDTIYF. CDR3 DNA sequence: TGTGCCAGCAGGGGCAGGGGGCTAGACACCATATATTTT.

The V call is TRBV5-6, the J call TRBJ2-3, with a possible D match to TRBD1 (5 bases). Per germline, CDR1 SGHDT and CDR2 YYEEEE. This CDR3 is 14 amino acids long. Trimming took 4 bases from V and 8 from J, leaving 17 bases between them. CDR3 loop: CASSAGQDHGTQYF. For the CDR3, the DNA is TGTGCCAGCAGCGCCGGACAAGACCACGGTACGCAGTATTTT.

CDR3 amino acids: CASSPPRGLALTDTQYF. CDR3 bases: TGTGCCAGCAGCCCCCCTAGGGGACTAGCGCTCACAGATACGCAGTATTTT. The V and J genes are TRBV7-6 and TRBJ2-3; 10 bases line up with TRBD2. CDR3 length: 17 residues. Germline-derived CDR1 and CDR2 are SGHVS and FNYEAQ. J lost 2 bases, V lost 5 bases, and 10 bases had no gene match.

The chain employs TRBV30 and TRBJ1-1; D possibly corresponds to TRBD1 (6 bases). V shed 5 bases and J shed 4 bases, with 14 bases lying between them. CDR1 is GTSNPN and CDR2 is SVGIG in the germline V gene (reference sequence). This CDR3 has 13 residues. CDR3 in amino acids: CAWSGAWGTEAFF. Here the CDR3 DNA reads TGTGCCTGGTCAGGGGCTTGGGGCACTGAAGCTTTCTTT. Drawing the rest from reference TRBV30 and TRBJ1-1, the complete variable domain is SQTIHQWPATLVQPVGSPLSLECTVEGTSNPNLYWYRQAAGRGLQLLFYSVGIGQISSEVPQNLSASRPQDRQFILSSKKLLLSDSGFYLCAWSGAWGTEAFFGQGTRLTVV.

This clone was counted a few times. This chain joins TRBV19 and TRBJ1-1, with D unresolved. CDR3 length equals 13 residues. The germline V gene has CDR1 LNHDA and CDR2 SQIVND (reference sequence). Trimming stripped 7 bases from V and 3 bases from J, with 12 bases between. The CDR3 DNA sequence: TGTGCCAGTAATCCGGGAGCCTACACTGAAGCTTTCTTT. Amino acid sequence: CASNPGAYTEAFF.

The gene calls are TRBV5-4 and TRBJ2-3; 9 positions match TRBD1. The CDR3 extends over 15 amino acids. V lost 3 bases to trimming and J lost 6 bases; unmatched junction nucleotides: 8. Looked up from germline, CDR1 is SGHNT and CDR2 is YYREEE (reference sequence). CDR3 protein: CASSSQGANFDTQYF. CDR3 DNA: TGTGCCAGCAGCTCACAGGGGGCGAATTTTGATACGCAGTATTTT.

The CDR3 region is CASSFRGNSGNTIYF. The CDR3 bases are TGTGCCAGCAGTTTCAGGGGAAACTCTGGAAACACCATATATTTT. The gene calls are TRBV27 and TRBJ1-3; possible D gene TRBD1, 6 bases. The V gene lost 3 bases and the J gene lost 0 bases, with 9 bases spanning the gap. The CDR3 has 15 residues. Germline CDR1 reads MNHEY; CDR2 reads SMNVEV (reference sequence).